This T cell receptor beta chain was profiled in a study of T cells in tuberculosis. Study outcomes and limitations: Active tuberculosis alpha repertoires lay closer to GMM-specific TCRs than controls'. Active tuberculosis cases were adults; controls were adolescents. Active tuberculosis patients had shorter CDR3-alpha; the beta difference was nonsignificant.

In the case of this clone: Its antigen is undetermined.

Each donor contributed about 110,000 T cells on average, unsorted. Sequencing was performed with immunoSEQ multiplex PCR; in TCRdb, only in-frame clones are kept and a portion is missing. In the table there are tens of thousands of clones, nearly 95% of which are singletons. With 3 bases clipped from V and 6 bases from J, the junction kept 8 bases outside the gene matches. In germline, CDR1 is LNHDA, CDR2 SQIVND (reference sequence). This CDR3 is 18 amino acids long. This receptor was identified in a donor between 10 and 35 years old with latent tuberculosis or without tuberculosis infection. The V and J genes are TRBV19 and TRBJ2-2; 15 bases are a match to TRBD2. The sequenced material came from PBMCs. The CDR3 here is CASSMGLAGGSVAGELFF. The CDR3 bases are TGTGCCAGTAGTATGGGACTAGCGGGAGGTTCCGTGGCCGGGGAGCTGTTTTTT.